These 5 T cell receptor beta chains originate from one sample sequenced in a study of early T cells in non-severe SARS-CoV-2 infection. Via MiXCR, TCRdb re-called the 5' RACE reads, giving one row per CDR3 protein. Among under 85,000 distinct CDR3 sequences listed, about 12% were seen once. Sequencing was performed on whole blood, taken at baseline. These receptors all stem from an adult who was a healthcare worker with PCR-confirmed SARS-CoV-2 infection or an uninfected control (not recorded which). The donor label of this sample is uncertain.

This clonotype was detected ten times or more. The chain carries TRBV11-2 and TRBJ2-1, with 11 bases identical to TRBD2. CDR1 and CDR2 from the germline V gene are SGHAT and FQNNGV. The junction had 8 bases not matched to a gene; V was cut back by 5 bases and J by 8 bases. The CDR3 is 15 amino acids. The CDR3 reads CASSPSGGRFDEQFF. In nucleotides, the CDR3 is TGTGCCAGCAGCCCTAGCGGGGGGAGGTTCGATGAGCAGTTCTTC.

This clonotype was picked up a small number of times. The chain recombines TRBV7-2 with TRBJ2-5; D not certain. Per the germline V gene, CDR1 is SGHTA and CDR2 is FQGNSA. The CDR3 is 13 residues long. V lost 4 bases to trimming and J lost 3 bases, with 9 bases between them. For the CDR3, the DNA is TGTGCCAGCAGCTATGACAAGAAAGAGACCCAGTACTTC. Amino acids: CASSYDKKETQYF.

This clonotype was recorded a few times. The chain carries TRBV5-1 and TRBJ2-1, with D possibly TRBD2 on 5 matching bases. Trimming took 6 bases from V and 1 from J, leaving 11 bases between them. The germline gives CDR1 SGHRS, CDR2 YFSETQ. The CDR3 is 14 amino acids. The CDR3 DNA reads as TGCGCCAGCAACGCGGGCCCATCCTACAATGAGCAGTTCTTC. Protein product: CASNAGPSYNEQFF.

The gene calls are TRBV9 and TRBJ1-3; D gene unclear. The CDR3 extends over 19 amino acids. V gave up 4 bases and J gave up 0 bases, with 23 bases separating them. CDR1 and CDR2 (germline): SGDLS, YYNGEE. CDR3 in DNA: TGTGCCAGCAGCTCCTCCGGCCCCTCCAGACCTCTCTCTGGAAACACCATATATTTT. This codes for CASSSSGPSRPLSGNTIYF. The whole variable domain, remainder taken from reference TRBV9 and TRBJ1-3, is DSGVTQTPKHLITATGQRVTLRCSPRSGDLSVYWYQQSLDQGLQFLIQYYNGEERAKGNILERFSAQQFPDLHSELNLSSLELGDSALYFCASSSSGPSRPLSGNTIYFGEGSWLTVV.

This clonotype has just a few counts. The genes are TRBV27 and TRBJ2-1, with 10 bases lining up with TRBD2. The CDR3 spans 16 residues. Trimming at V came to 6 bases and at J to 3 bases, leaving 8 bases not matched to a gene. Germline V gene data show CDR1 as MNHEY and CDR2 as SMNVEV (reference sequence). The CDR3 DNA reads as TGTGCCAGCAGCCCCCTGACTAGCGGGCTCTACAATGAGCAGTTCTTC. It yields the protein CASSPLTSGLYNEQFF.